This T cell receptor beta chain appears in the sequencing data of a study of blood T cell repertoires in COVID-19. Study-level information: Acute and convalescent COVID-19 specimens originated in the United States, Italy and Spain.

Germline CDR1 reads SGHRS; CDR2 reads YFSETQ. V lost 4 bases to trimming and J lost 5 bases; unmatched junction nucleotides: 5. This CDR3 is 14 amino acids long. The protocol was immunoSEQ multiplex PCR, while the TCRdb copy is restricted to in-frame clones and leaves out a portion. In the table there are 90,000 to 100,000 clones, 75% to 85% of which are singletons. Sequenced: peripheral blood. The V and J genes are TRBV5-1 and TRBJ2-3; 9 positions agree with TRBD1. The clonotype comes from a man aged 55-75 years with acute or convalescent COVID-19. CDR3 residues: CASSGGTGLDTQYF. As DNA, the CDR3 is TGCGCCAGCAGCGGAGGGACAGGGTTAGATACGCAGTATTTT.